This TCR beta chain was captured in a study of T cell repertoires in cytomegalovirus infection. Of note for this clonotype: What it binds is unknown.

This CDR3 is built from 22 residues. The germline V gene has CDR1 SNHLY and CDR2 FYNNEI. Trimming cost V 3 bases and J 2 bases; bases outside gene matches: 27. TCRdb independently ran MiXCR on the reads; one entry per CDR3 protein. The table has hundreds of thousands of distinct CDR3 sequences, around a third seen once; the top ten hold about 20%. Material: cultured PBMCs, obtained from culture after CMV antigen stimulation. The sequence was obtained from a human donor in good health (CMV status not recorded). Some clones in this sample may be carry-over from other donors' samples. The rearrangement uses TRBV2 and TRBJ1-1; TRBD1 matches at 7 bases. The CDR3 nucleotides are TGTGCCAGCAGTGACTTTATATCCGGGACAGACGACTCCGAAATACCTAACACTGAAGCTTTCTTT. This encodes CASSDFISGTDDSEIPNTEAFF.